Below, 4 T cell receptor beta chains from the same sample are listed, as sequenced in a study of T cells in narcolepsy. Assay: immunoSEQ multiplex PCR; the TCRdb copy retains only in-frame clones and omits some. Among 27,000 or so clones, about 84% were seen once, and the ten largest hold about 3.4%. Sequencing was carried out using CD45RA- memory CD4+ T cells from PBMCs. These receptor sequences come from a human donor with narcolepsy.

The chain has TRBV9 and TRBJ1-4; D gene uncertain. The CDR3 consists of 14 residues. Per the germline V gene, CDR1 is SGDLS and CDR2 is YYNGEE. V lost 2 bases, J lost 5 bases, and 10 bases lay in between. This CDR3 reads CASSVSGNNEKLFF. The CDR3 nucleotides read TGTGCCAGCAGCGTGTCGGGTAACAATGAAAAACTGTTTTTT.

The chain carries TRBV10-1 and TRBJ2-6, with D maybe TRBD1 (6 bases). V lost 1 base, J lost 2 bases, and 24 bases lay in between. Germline CDR1 WNHNN, CDR2 SYGVQD (reference sequence). This CDR3 comprises 21 residues. The CDR3 reads CASSEFADTGTPPTGANVLTF. CDR3 DNA: TGCGCCAGCAGTGAGTTCGCTGATACAGGGACCCCACCTACTGGGGCCAACGTCCTGACTTTC.

This clone was observed a few times. The rearrangement joins TRBV6-1 to TRBJ1-2, with 7 bases aligning to TRBD1. After removal of 5 bases from V and 8 bases from J, the junction contained 11 bases not matched to a gene. This CDR3 is built from 14 residues. Germline V gene data show CDR1 as MNHNS and CDR2 as SASEGT. CDR3 loop: CASSTLTGPSGYTF. The CDR3 coding sequence is TGTGCCAGCAGTACCCTGACAGGGCCATCCGGCTACACCTTC.

The chain employs TRBV7-2 and TRBJ2-5; 10 bases align to TRBD2. The junction had 2 bases not matched to a gene; V was cut back by 0 bases and J by 1 base. Germline assignment: CDR1 SGHTA and CDR2 FQGNSA. This CDR3 has 16 amino acids. This CDR3 is CASSLAASGGQETQYF. The CDR3 DNA reads TGTGCCAGCAGCTTAGCGGCTAGCGGGGGCCAAGAGACCCAGTACTTC.